These T cell receptor beta chains were read from a single sample in a study of cytomegalovirus exposure and HLA in healthy donors. Some clones are missing from TCRdb's copy, which holds only in-frame ones; the method was immunoSEQ multiplex PCR. The data show some 56,000 clones, with roughly 93% seen just once and roughly 1.7% held by the top ten. The sample consisted of PBMCs. The origin of the receptors is a young woman in good health and CMV-seropositive. The conserved cysteine and the conserved F or W are not part of the CDR3 here.

CDR3,J,V
ASSIAGGHKDTQY,TRBJ2-3,TRBV19
ASKKTVLRGYT,TRBJ1-2,TRBV2
ASGKTGARNQPQH,TRBJ1-5,TRBV12-5
ASSLVGSGGAVEQF,TRBJ2-1,TRBV11-2
ASSLQTGGFYNEQF,TRBJ2-1,TRBV4-1
ASSIWTSGGADTQY,TRBJ2-3,TRBV27
ASSWTRGSEETQY,TRBJ2-5,TRBV5-1
ASTSQGESYGYT,TRBJ1-2,TRBV28
ASRQGPYGYT,TRBJ1-2,TRBV28
ASSELAGSYNEQF,TRBJ2-1,TRBV6-4
ASSLTRGAGNEQF,TRBJ2-1,TRBV11-2
ASSQDFGGRRNQPQH,TRBJ1-5,TRBV4-3
ASSSHRGGQETQY,TRBJ2-5,TRBV7-9
ASSPNGGAADTQY,TRBJ2-3,TRBV6-4
ASHHTTGSSYNSPLH,TRBJ1-6,TRBV7-2
ASSPRTGVEAF,TRBJ1-1,TRBV18
ASSLDRQVPYEQY,TRBJ2-7,TRBV11-2
ASHTYRGHAEAF,TRBJ1-1,TRBV6-5